The 7 T cell receptor beta chains below come from one sample, sequenced in a study of vaccination effects on CD4 cells after COVID-19. These receptors' antigens are unknown. The protocol was immunoSEQ multiplex PCR, while the TCRdb copy is restricted to in-frame clones and leaves out a portion. The sample records approximately 44,000 clones, around 70% being singletons. Before sequencing took place, the ViraFEST assay used viral peptide pools to expand antigen-specific CD4+ T cells. Culture lasted over 9 days before CD4+ T cell isolation. The healthy vaccine recipients, who had no prior SARS-CoV-2 infection, showed negative nucleocapsid antibodies. Source: CD4+ T cells from PBMCs cultured with HCoV-OC43 spike peptides, taken before COVID-19 vaccination. Subset reported: HCoV-OC43 spike overlapping peptide pool stimulation. These receptors were collected from a human donor who received a COVID-19 vaccine.

The chain is built from TRBV5-6 and TRBJ1-6; the D gene is possibly TRBD1 (5 bases). With 3 bases removed from V and 4 bases from J, the gap between germline ends came to 17 bases. The CDR3 runs 17 residues. The germline V gene encodes CDR1 SGHDT and CDR2 YYEEEE. CDR3 region: CASSSLTAAEYNSPLHF. In DNA form, the CDR3 reads TGTGCCAGCAGCTCCTTGACAGCCGCGGAATATAATTCACCCCTCCACTTT. Full variable domain (missing parts from reference TRBV5-6 and TRBJ1-6): DAGVTQSPTHLIKTRGQQVTLRCSPKSGHDTVSWYQQALGQGPQFIFQYYEEEERQRGNFPDRFSGHQFPNYSSELNVNALLLGDSALYLCASSSLTAAEYNSPLHFGNGTRLTVT.

This clone was detected only once. The chain is built from TRBV3-1 (or the pseudogene TRBV3-2) and TRBJ2-2; D possibly corresponds to TRBD1 (6 bases). CDR1 and CDR2 from the germline V gene are LGHDT and YNNKEL (reference sequence). The CDR3 has 16 amino acids. V gave up 4 bases and J gave up 6 bases, with 18 bases separating them. CDR3 nucleotide sequence: TGTGCCAGCAGCCCGGGACATCCGGGGTGGTCCGGGGAGCTGTTTTTT. Amino acids: CASSPGHPGWSGELFF.

The CDR3 spells CASSIAQDRAYEQYF. Here the CDR3 DNA reads TGTGCCAGTAGTATTGCCCAGGACAGGGCCTACGAGCAGTACTTC. This rearrangement joins TRBV19 to TRBJ2-7, with 8 bases aligning to TRBD1. The trim removed 3 bases at V and 2 bases at J, leaving 6 bases unmatched. CDR3 length: 15 amino acids. The germline V gene encodes CDR1 LNHDA and CDR2 SQIVND (reference sequence).

The gene calls are TRBV7-9 and TRBJ1-1; a weak D match, TRBD1 (5 bases). The length of the CDR3 is 13 residues. V lost 5 bases, J lost 4 bases, and 11 bases lay in between. Germline V CDR1 and CDR2: SEHNR, FQNEAQ (reference sequence). CDR3 amino acids: CASSPGKGTEAFF. CDR3 nucleotides: TGTGCCAGCAGCCCAGGGAAGGGCACTGAAGCTTTCTTT.

This clone was picked up a small number of times. The chain combines TRBV3-1 (or the pseudogene TRBV3-2) with TRBJ1-1, with D unresolved. The germline V gene encodes CDR1 LGHDT and CDR2 YNNKEL (reference sequence). This CDR3 is 16 amino acids long. With 4 bases removed from V and 0 bases from J, the gap between germline ends came to 15 bases. CDR3 nucleotide sequence: TGTGCCAGCAGCCGGTTCGAAGGGTACATGAACACTGAAGCTTTCTTT. Protein sequence: CASSRFEGYMNTEAFF.

The chain employs TRBV5-1 and TRBJ2-5; possible D gene TRBD1, 5 bases. V lost 0 bases, J lost 5 bases, and 11 bases lay in between. Germline V gene data show CDR1 as SGHRS and CDR2 as YFSETQ. The CDR3 loop spans 14 amino acids. CDR3 DNA sequence: TGCGCCAGCAGCTTGGGGGGCGTTGGGGAGACCCAGTACTTC. The encoded protein is CASSLGGVGETQYF.

There are a few counts of this clone. The rearrangement joins TRBV3-1 (or the pseudogene TRBV3-2) to TRBJ2-1; TRBD2 matches at 14 bases. V lost 7 bases to trimming and J lost 9 bases; unmatched junction nucleotides: 5. The CDR3 is made up of 14 amino acids. Germline CDR1 and CDR2: LGHDT and YNNKEL (reference sequence). The CDR3 loop reads CASTRLAGGGEQFF. Here the CDR3 DNA reads TGTGCCAGCACCCGACTAGCGGGAGGGGGTGAGCAGTTCTTC.